This is a list of T cell receptor beta chains from one sample in a study of response to subunit inactivated influenza vaccine. MiXCR, applied by TCRdb to the RT-PCR reads, yields one record per CDR3 protein. The sample holds under 200,000 distinct CDR3 sequences, about 12% seen once. This sample was shared with a second study, whose subject was T cells expressing NK-cell markers.

Material: CD8+ T cells sorted from PBMCs, obtained 11 to 12 days after vaccination. The receptors come from a man between 50 and 59 years old who received an inactivated influenza vaccine. Both conserved end residues are part of each CDR3. The D gene is left open where the match is weak. The listing skips clone size in some rows; elsewhere it reads once, few, many or a size class.

abundance: few; d_gene: TRBD1; j_gene: TRBJ2-7; v_gene: TRBV11-1; len: 18; CDR3aa: CASSLVRVLGTGSYEQYF; CDR3nt: TGTGCCAGCAGCTTAGTTCGAGTTCTGGGGACAGGGTCCTACGAGCAGTACTTC
abundance: -; d_gene: TRBD1; j_gene: TRBJ2-2; v_gene: TRBV3-1; len: 16; CDR3aa: CASSQEVTGSTGELFF; CDR3nt: TGTGCCAGCAGCCAAGAAGTGACAGGGTCGACCGGGGAGCTGTTTTTT
abundance: -; d_gene: TRBD1; j_gene: TRBJ2-5; v_gene: TRBV6-2/TRBV6-3; len: 16; CDR3aa: CASSGGQDLAQETQYF; CDR3nt: TGTGCCAGCAGTGGAGGACAGGACCTCGCCCAAGAGACCCAGTACTTC
abundance: -; d_gene: -; j_gene: TRBJ2-1; v_gene: TRBV7-2; len: 17; CDR3aa: CASSLALGGGGPNEQFF; CDR3nt: TGTGCCAGCAGCTTAGCCCTTGGGGGGGGCGGCCCAAATGAGCAGTTCTTC
abundance: -; d_gene: -; j_gene: TRBJ1-6; v_gene: TRBV28; len: 12; CDR3aa: CASRQGNSPLHF; CDR3nt: TGTGCCAGCAGGCAGGGTAACTCACCCCTCCACTTT
abundance: -; d_gene: -; j_gene: TRBJ2-1; v_gene: TRBV7-9; len: 13; CDR3aa: CASSLAPRFEQFF; CDR3nt: TGTGCCAGCAGCTTAGCGCCCAGGTTTGAGCAGTTCTTC
abundance: -; d_gene: TRBD1; j_gene: TRBJ2-2; v_gene: TRBV15; len: 15; CDR3aa: CATRSRDRDTGELFF; CDR3nt: TGTGCCACCAGAAGCCGGGACAGAGACACCGGGGAGCTGTTTTTT
abundance: -; d_gene: -; j_gene: TRBJ2-7; v_gene: TRBV15; len: 14; CDR3aa: CATNRDRTRYEQYF; CDR3nt: TGTGCCACCAACAGAGACAGGACCCGCTACGAGCAGTACTTC
abundance: -; d_gene: -; j_gene: TRBJ2-1; v_gene: TRBV7-6; len: 15; CDR3aa: CASSLTGGVYNEQFF; CDR3nt: TGTGCCAGCAGCTTGACCGGCGGGGTCTACAATGAGCAGTTCTTC
abundance: -; d_gene: -; j_gene: TRBJ2-7; v_gene: TRBV28; len: 13; CDR3aa: CASSLQGDYEQYF; CDR3nt: TGTGCCAGCAGTTTACAGGGAGATTACGAGCAGTACTTC
abundance: -; d_gene: TRBD1; j_gene: TRBJ1-2; v_gene: TRBV10-3; len: 17; CDR3aa: CAISDLLAGGADYGYTF; CDR3nt: TGTGCCATCAGTGACCTTTTGGCAGGGGGCGCAGACTATGGCTACACCTTC
abundance: few; d_gene: -; j_gene: TRBJ2-7; v_gene: TRBV10-3; len: 14; CDR3aa: CAIREAGSSYEQYF; CDR3nt: TGTGCCATCAGAGAAGCAGGCAGCTCCTACGAGCAGTACTTC
abundance: few; d_gene: -; j_gene: TRBJ1-5; v_gene: TRBV19; len: 16; CDR3aa: CASSILLGSSNQPQHF; CDR3nt: TGTGCCAGTAGTATTTTATTAGGGAGCAGCAATCAGCCCCAGCATTTT
abundance: -; d_gene: -; j_gene: TRBJ1-6; v_gene: TRBV15; len: 15; CDR3aa: CATSRVPGPNSPLHF; CDR3nt: TGTGCCACCAGCAGAGTTCCTGGTCCTAATTCACCCCTCCACTTT
abundance: -; d_gene: -; j_gene: TRBJ2-5; v_gene: TRBV27; len: 15; CDR3aa: CASSFGGLTQETQYF; CDR3nt: TGTGCCAGCAGTTTCGGTGGTCTTACCCAAGAGACCCAGTACTTC
abundance: few; d_gene: -; j_gene: TRBJ2-7; v_gene: TRBV28; len: 14; CDR3aa: CASKATIGLPEQYF; CDR3nt: TGTGCCAGCAAAGCGACTATCGGGCTTCCCGAGCAGTACTTC
abundance: many; d_gene: TRBD2; j_gene: TRBJ2-1; v_gene: TRBV6-1; len: 16; CDR3aa: CASSDRGGSSYNEQFF; CDR3nt: TGTGCCAGCAGTGACCGGGGCGGGAGCTCCTACAATGAGCAGTTCTTC
abundance: few; d_gene: -; j_gene: TRBJ1-1; v_gene: TRBV2; len: 12; CDR3aa: CARDSKNTEAFF; CDR3nt: TGTGCCAGAGACAGTAAGAACACTGAAGCTTTCTTT
abundance: -; d_gene: TRBD2; j_gene: TRBJ2-1; v_gene: TRBV28; len: 17; CDR3aa: CASSLLVRAGGRNEQFF; CDR3nt: TGTGCCAGCAGTTTACTCGTCCGAGCGGGGGGGCGCAATGAGCAGTTCTTC
abundance: -; d_gene: TRBD1; j_gene: TRBJ2-5; v_gene: TRBV2; len: 15; CDR3aa: CASSTTGGRMETQYF; CDR3nt: TGTGCCAGCAGTACAACAGGGGGCAGGATGGAGACCCAGTACTTC
abundance: once; d_gene: TRBD1; j_gene: TRBJ2-7; v_gene: TRBV12-3/TRBV12-4; len: 15; CDR3aa: CASSPEGQGNYEQYF; CDR3nt: TGTGCCAGCAGTCCCGAGGGACAGGGGAACTACGAGCAGTACTTC